These 26 T cell receptor beta chains share one sample of origin, sequenced in a study of blood T cell repertoires in COVID-19. TCRdb's copy holds only in-frame clones and misses some; the assay was immunoSEQ multiplex PCR. The repertoire holds under 150,000 clones, with approximately 81% as singletons. Specimen: peripheral blood. The receptors shown here come from a man aged 60 to 75 with acute or convalescent COVID-19.

This clone was seen more than once but under ten times. The chain has TRBV2 and TRBJ2-1; 7 bases are a match to TRBD2. J was trimmed by 4 bases and V by 7 bases; bases with no gene match: 10. The CDR3 runs to 15 residues. The V gene's germline CDR1 is SNHLY and CDR2 FYNNEI. The CDR3 nucleotides read TGTGCCAGCACGAGTCGGCTAGCGGCTTACAATGAGCAGTTCTTC. Residues: CASTSRLAAYNEQFF.

This rearrangement joins TRBV27 to TRBJ2-1, with D hard to call. The V end was cut by 5 bases, the J end by 7 bases, with 9 bases between. The CDR3 sequence is 12 residues long. The germline gives CDR1 MNHEY, CDR2 SMNVEV (reference sequence). The CDR3 bases are TGTGCCAGCAGTCCGAGGAGTAATGAGCAGTTCTTC. Its protein product is CASSPRSNEQFF.

The rearrangement links TRBV6-6 to TRBJ2-7; tentatively, D is TRBD1 (6 bases). The V end lost 2 bases, the J end lost 2 bases, and 16 bases lay between the germline ends. CDR3 size: 16 residues. From germline, CDR1 is MNHNY and CDR2 SVGAGI (reference sequence). This CDR3 reads CASSYARTEGTYEQYF. CDR3 DNA: TGTGCCAGCAGTTACGCCCGGACAGAGGGGACCTACGAGCAGTACTTC.

The rearrangement uses TRBV19 and TRBJ1-1, with D possibly matching TRBD1 (6 bases). The CDR3 sequence is 14 residues long. The germline V and J ends were trimmed by 6 bases and 1 base, with 12 bases remaining between them. The germline gives CDR1 LNHDA, CDR2 SQIVND (reference sequence). CDR3 nucleotide sequence: TGTGCCAGTAGAGAGAACAGGGAGAACACTGAAGCTTTCTTT. Amino acid sequence: CASRENRENTEAFF.

The V and J genes are TRBV5-4 and TRBJ2-2, with no clear D. Trimming stripped 0 bases from V and 4 bases from J, with 7 bases between. This CDR3 is 14 amino acids long. Per germline, CDR1 SGHNT and CDR2 YYREEE (reference sequence). DNA for the CDR3: TGTGCCAGCAGCTTGGGTAGTCCCACCGGGGAGCTGTTTTTT. It yields the protein CASSLGSPTGELFF. Variable domain in full (rest from reference TRBV5-4 and TRBJ2-2): ETGVTQSPTHLIKTRGQQVTLRCSSQSGHNTVSWYQQALGQGPQFIFQYYREEENGRGNFPPRFSGLQFPNYSSELNVNALELDDSALYLCASSLGSPTGELFFGEGSRLTVL.

The chain carries TRBV29-1 and TRBJ2-1, with 7 bases that match TRBD1. The CDR3 totals 14 residues. Germline trimming cut 4 bases from V and 3 bases from J; bases unmatched to any gene: 6. Germline V lookup: CDR1 SQVTM, CDR2 ANQGSEA. CDR3 residues: CSVGGGSGYNEQFF. CDR3 coding DNA: TGCAGCGTTGGAGGGGGCTCGGGCTACAATGAGCAGTTCTTC.

The chain carries TRBV9 and TRBJ1-2; 9 positions agree with TRBD1. CDR3 length: 15 amino acids. CDR1 and CDR2 from the germline V gene are SGDLS and YYNGEE. V dropped 2 bases and J dropped 2; count of bases not matched to a gene: 4. CDR3 loop: CASSVGTGLNYGYTF. CDR3 nucleotide sequence: TGTGCCAGCAGCGTTGGGACAGGGTTAAACTATGGCTACACCTTC.

The chain is built from TRBV6-6 and TRBJ1-6, with D possibly being TRBD1 (5 bases). V was cut by 5 bases and J by 9 bases, with 14 bases left in between. Germline assignment: CDR1 MNHNY and CDR2 SVGAGI (reference sequence). The CDR3 totals 14 residues. The CDR3 here is CASSNQGPFSPLHF. CDR3 in DNA: TGTGCCAGCAGTAACCAGGGTCCGTTTTCACCCCTCCACTTT.

The J gene is TRBJ2-1, the V gene TRBV7-2; 12 bases align to TRBD2. CDR3 length equals 19 residues. CDR1 and CDR2 from the germline V gene are SGHTA and FQGNSA. The V gene end was trimmed by 0 bases and the J gene end by 0 bases; junction bases not matched to a gene: 6. The CDR3 DNA sequence: TGTGCCAGCAGCTTAGCGCCCCCGACTAGCGGGAGCTCCTACAATGAGCAGTTCTTC. Protein product: CASSLAPPTSGSSYNEQFF.

The chain carries TRBV3-1 (or the pseudogene TRBV3-2) and TRBJ1-6, with D possibly matching TRBD1 (5 bases). Per germline, CDR1 LGHDT and CDR2 YNNKEL (reference sequence). The CDR3 runs to 16 residues. The ends were cut back, 5 bases at V and 0 bases at J, with 11 bases in the middle. CDR3 protein: CASSVDRSSYNSPLHF. In nucleotides, the CDR3 is TGTGCCAGCAGCGTCGACAGAAGCTCCTATAATTCACCCCTCCACTTT.

The gene calls are TRBV24-1 and TRBJ2-7, with 7 bases lining up with TRBD1. Per the germline V gene, CDR1 is KGHDR and CDR2 is SFDVKD. The CDR3 has 15 amino acids. Trimming removed 2 bases from V and 0 bases from J; junction bases left unmatched: 3. DNA of the CDR3: TGTGCCACCAGTGATTCGCAGGGGGTCTCCTACGAGCAGTACTTC. It translates to CATSDSQGVSYEQYF.

The chain carries TRBV28 and TRBJ2-1, with a tentative D call TRBD1 (6 bases). This CDR3 spans 15 amino acids. Per germline, CDR1 MDHEN and CDR2 SYDVKM. V shed 4 bases and J shed 0 bases, with 10 bases lying between them. This chain's CDR3 is CASSSRGGSYNEQFF. The CDR3 nucleotides are TGTGCCAGCAGTTCCCGAGGGGGCTCCTACAATGAGCAGTTCTTC.

The V call is TRBV27, the J call TRBJ2-1; 12 bases map to TRBD2. Germline CDR1 is MNHEY and CDR2 is SMNVEV (reference sequence). The CDR3 has 15 amino acids. After removal of 3 bases from V and 6 bases from J, the junction contained 3 bases not matched to a gene. CDR3 sequence reads: CASSFLAGGLNEQFF. In nucleotides, the CDR3 is TGTGCCAGCAGTTTTCTAGCGGGGGGGCTCAATGAGCAGTTCTTC.

The chain uses TRBV19 and TRBJ1-1, with 7 nucleotides matching TRBD1. Per germline, CDR1 LNHDA and CDR2 SQIVND (reference sequence). This CDR3 comprises 14 residues. V dropped 1 base and J dropped 11; count of bases not matched to a gene: 10. For the CDR3, the DNA is TGTGCCAGTAGTATAGGTCAGGGGGGTCTTCTCGCTTTCTTT. Translation: CASSIGQGGLLAFF.

The chain links TRBV29-1 to TRBJ2-7; D remains unclear. This CDR3 region has 11 residues. V was cut by 6 bases and J by 1 base, with 7 bases left in between. The V gene's germline CDR1 is SQVTM and CDR2 ANQGSEA. The CDR3 loop reads CSVLSSYEQYF. CDR3 nucleotides: TGCAGCGTCCTCTCTTCCTACGAGCAGTACTTC.

This CDR3 reads CASSQTNQPQHF. The CDR3 nucleotides read TGTGCCAGCAGCCAGACAAATCAGCCCCAGCATTTT. V and J are TRBV6-5 and TRBJ1-5; D unclear. Germline loops: CDR1 MNHEY, CDR2 SVGAGI. V was clipped by 6 bases and J by 4 bases, with 7 bases between them. This CDR3 is built from 12 residues.

The J gene is TRBJ2-1, the V gene TRBV4-1, with TRBD1 matching over 8 bases. Germline assignment: CDR1 MGHRA and CDR2 YSYEKL. The CDR3 covers 14 residues. After removal of 4 bases from V and 5 bases from J, the junction contained 4 bases not matched to a gene. CDR3 DNA: TGCGCCAGCAGCCCCGACAGGGGCCACAATGAGCAGTTCTTC. Translating it yields CASSPDRGHNEQFF.

This chain uses TRBV19 with TRBJ1-2, with D perhaps matching TRBD1 (6 bases). This CDR3 is 15 amino acids long. Germline loops: CDR1 LNHDA, CDR2 SQIVND (reference sequence). Between the trimmed V and J ends, which lost 5 bases and 0 bases, there was a span of 13 bases. CDR3 protein: CASSSTGHSNYGYTF. The CDR3 coding sequence is TGTGCCAGTAGTTCGACAGGTCACTCTAACTATGGCTACACCTTC.

The sample holds one count of this clone. The chain combines TRBV11-2 with TRBJ2-1, with D maybe TRBD2 (6 bases). The CDR3 sequence is 17 residues long. Trimming took 4 bases from V and 4 from J, leaving 20 bases between them. CDR1 SGHAT and CDR2 FQNNGV come from the germline V gene. This CDR3 is CASSSPGSGRFYNEQFF. CDR3 sequence (DNA): TGTGCCAGCAGCTCCCCCGGTAGCGGCCGCTTTTACAATGAGCAGTTCTTC. Together with reference TRBV11-2 and TRBJ2-1, the CDR3 gives the full variable domain: EAGVAQSPRYKIIEKRQSVAFWCNPISGHATLYWYQQILGQGPKLLIQFQNNGVVDDSQLPKDRFSAERLKGVDSTLKIQPAKLEDSAVYLCASSSPGSGRFYNEQFFGPGTRLTVL.

This chain connects TRBV5-1 to TRBJ2-2, with TRBD1 matching over 9 bases. From germline, CDR1 is SGHRS and CDR2 YFSETQ. V gave up 4 bases and J gave up 3 bases; unmatched junction bases: 10. The CDR3 length is 17 residues. CDR3 DNA: TGCGCCAGCAGCCAGTCGGGACAGGGTTTGGACACCGGGGAGCTGTTTTTT. Amino acids: CASSQSGQGLDTGELFF.

This clone was recorded a few times. The V gene is TRBV19, the J gene TRBJ2-2, with TRBD1 matching 7 bases. V lost 3 bases, J lost 0 bases, and 4 bases stayed unmatched. The CDR3 loop spans 16 amino acids. The V gene's germline CDR1 is LNHDA and CDR2 SQIVND (reference sequence). The CDR3 loop is CASSISGTANTGELFF. The CDR3 DNA reads TGTGCCAGTAGTATTTCTGGGACAGCGAACACCGGGGAGCTGTTTTTT.

The chain carries TRBV2 and TRBJ2-7; weak D call: TRBD2 (5 bases). Germline V gene sequence: CDR1 SNHLY, CDR2 FYNNEI. The germline V and J ends were trimmed by 6 bases and 4 bases, with 10 bases remaining between them. The CDR3 covers 12 residues. CDR3 sequence: CASSLTRYEQYF. The CDR3 coding sequence is TGTGCCAGCAGCTTAACTAGATACGAGCAGTACTTC.

V gene TRBV6-5 combines with J gene TRBJ2-5, with 9 positions matching TRBD1. Germline assignment: CDR1 MNHEY and CDR2 SVGAGI. The CDR3 is 15 residues long. Unmatched junction bases numbered 7, after V lost 4 bases and J lost 4 bases. CDR3 loop: CASSSDRGWGETQYF. The CDR3 nucleotides are TGTGCCAGCAGTTCGGACAGGGGATGGGGAGAGACCCAGTACTTC.

The J gene is TRBJ2-1, the V gene TRBV3-1 (or the pseudogene TRBV3-2); possible D gene TRBD2, 6 bases. V lost 4 bases to trimming and J lost 6 bases, with 16 bases between them. Germline values: CDR1 LGHDT, CDR2 YNNKEL (reference sequence). CDR3 size: 15 residues. CDR3 protein: CASSLRGKSGNEQFF. The CDR3 bases are TGTGCCAGCAGCCTCCGGGGGAAATCGGGCAATGAGCAGTTCTTC.

The V gene is TRBV6-5, the J gene TRBJ1-2; 10 bases fit TRBD1. Germline V gene lookup returns CDR1 MNHEY and CDR2 SVGAGI. The CDR3 runs to 15 residues. The junction had 2 bases not matched to a gene; V was cut back by 0 bases and J by 4 bases. The CDR3 protein is CASSYSTGGSYGYTF. The CDR3 nucleotides are TGTGCCAGCAGTTACTCGACAGGGGGCAGCTATGGCTACACCTTC.

The V call is TRBV2, the J call TRBJ2-1; the match to TRBD2 covers 9 bases. The V gene end was trimmed by 5 bases and the J gene end by 6 bases; junction bases not matched to a gene: 8. The CDR3 sequence is 15 residues long. Germline V lookup: CDR1 SNHLY, CDR2 FYNNEI. The CDR3 nucleotides are TGTGCCAGCAGTCCCGCTAGCGGGGCCTCCAATGAGCAGTTCTTC. It encodes CASSPASGASNEQFF.